This T cell receptor beta chain is from a study of T cell responses to AZD1222 COVID-19 vaccine. Profiled with immunoSEQ multiplex PCR; TCRdb holds only in-frame clones, not every one. The data contain 100,000 to 150,000 clones, around 93% of them seen just once; the ten biggest clones take up about 7.5%. Study-level results: Two AZD1222 doses significantly raised spike-specific TCR breadth and depth over controls. Reports say nearly half of spike-specific TCRs go after unmutated variant regions. Spike regions recognized by vaccine-associated CD4 TCRs spanned the protein, led by 160-218 and 743-854.

CDR1 is SGHNT and CDR2 is YYREEE in the germline V gene (reference sequence). This CDR3 is built from 14 residues. V lost 4 bases to trimming and J lost 3 bases, with 10 bases between them. Second-dose recipients at about 4 or about 12 weeks were treated as one pooled group. This clone came up once. Its antigen is undetermined. The sequences come from peripheral blood, collected 28 days after the second AZD1222 dose. The sequence derives from an adult who received the AZD1222 COVID-19 vaccine. This chain links TRBV5-4 with TRBJ1-4, with D tentatively TRBD1 (6 bases). The CDR3 region is CASSAGQANEKLFF. In DNA, the CDR3 is TGTGCCAGCAGCGCGGGACAAGCTAATGAAAAACTGTTTTTT.